This TCR beta chain was identified in a study of OX40 agonist ivuxolimab in advanced cancers. Whole-study context: Therapy given before enrollment (anti-PD-1, anti-PD-L1 or anti-CTLA-4) was allowed, and 40% to 45% had some.

Germline CDR1 and CDR2: LNHDA and SQIVND (reference sequence). The CDR3 consists of 15 residues. The V gene lost 0 bases and the J gene lost 6 bases, with 12 bases spanning the gap. This clone was found many times. Clones were sequenced by immunoSEQ multiplex PCR, and TCRdb holds only the in-frame ones, with some missing. The sample lists roughly 66,000 clones; around four fifths were seen once. The sequence was collected from an adult with an advanced solid tumor such as melanoma, head and neck, liver or kidney cancer. The chain recombines TRBV19 with TRBJ1-5; D not certain. This specimen was CD4+ or CD8+ T cells sorted from blood, taken in a trial of the OX40 agonist ivuxolimab. DNA of the CDR3: TGTGCCAGTAGTATAGATCAGCCTTTTGGTCAGCCCCAGCATTTT. Amino acids: CASSIDQPFGQPQHF.